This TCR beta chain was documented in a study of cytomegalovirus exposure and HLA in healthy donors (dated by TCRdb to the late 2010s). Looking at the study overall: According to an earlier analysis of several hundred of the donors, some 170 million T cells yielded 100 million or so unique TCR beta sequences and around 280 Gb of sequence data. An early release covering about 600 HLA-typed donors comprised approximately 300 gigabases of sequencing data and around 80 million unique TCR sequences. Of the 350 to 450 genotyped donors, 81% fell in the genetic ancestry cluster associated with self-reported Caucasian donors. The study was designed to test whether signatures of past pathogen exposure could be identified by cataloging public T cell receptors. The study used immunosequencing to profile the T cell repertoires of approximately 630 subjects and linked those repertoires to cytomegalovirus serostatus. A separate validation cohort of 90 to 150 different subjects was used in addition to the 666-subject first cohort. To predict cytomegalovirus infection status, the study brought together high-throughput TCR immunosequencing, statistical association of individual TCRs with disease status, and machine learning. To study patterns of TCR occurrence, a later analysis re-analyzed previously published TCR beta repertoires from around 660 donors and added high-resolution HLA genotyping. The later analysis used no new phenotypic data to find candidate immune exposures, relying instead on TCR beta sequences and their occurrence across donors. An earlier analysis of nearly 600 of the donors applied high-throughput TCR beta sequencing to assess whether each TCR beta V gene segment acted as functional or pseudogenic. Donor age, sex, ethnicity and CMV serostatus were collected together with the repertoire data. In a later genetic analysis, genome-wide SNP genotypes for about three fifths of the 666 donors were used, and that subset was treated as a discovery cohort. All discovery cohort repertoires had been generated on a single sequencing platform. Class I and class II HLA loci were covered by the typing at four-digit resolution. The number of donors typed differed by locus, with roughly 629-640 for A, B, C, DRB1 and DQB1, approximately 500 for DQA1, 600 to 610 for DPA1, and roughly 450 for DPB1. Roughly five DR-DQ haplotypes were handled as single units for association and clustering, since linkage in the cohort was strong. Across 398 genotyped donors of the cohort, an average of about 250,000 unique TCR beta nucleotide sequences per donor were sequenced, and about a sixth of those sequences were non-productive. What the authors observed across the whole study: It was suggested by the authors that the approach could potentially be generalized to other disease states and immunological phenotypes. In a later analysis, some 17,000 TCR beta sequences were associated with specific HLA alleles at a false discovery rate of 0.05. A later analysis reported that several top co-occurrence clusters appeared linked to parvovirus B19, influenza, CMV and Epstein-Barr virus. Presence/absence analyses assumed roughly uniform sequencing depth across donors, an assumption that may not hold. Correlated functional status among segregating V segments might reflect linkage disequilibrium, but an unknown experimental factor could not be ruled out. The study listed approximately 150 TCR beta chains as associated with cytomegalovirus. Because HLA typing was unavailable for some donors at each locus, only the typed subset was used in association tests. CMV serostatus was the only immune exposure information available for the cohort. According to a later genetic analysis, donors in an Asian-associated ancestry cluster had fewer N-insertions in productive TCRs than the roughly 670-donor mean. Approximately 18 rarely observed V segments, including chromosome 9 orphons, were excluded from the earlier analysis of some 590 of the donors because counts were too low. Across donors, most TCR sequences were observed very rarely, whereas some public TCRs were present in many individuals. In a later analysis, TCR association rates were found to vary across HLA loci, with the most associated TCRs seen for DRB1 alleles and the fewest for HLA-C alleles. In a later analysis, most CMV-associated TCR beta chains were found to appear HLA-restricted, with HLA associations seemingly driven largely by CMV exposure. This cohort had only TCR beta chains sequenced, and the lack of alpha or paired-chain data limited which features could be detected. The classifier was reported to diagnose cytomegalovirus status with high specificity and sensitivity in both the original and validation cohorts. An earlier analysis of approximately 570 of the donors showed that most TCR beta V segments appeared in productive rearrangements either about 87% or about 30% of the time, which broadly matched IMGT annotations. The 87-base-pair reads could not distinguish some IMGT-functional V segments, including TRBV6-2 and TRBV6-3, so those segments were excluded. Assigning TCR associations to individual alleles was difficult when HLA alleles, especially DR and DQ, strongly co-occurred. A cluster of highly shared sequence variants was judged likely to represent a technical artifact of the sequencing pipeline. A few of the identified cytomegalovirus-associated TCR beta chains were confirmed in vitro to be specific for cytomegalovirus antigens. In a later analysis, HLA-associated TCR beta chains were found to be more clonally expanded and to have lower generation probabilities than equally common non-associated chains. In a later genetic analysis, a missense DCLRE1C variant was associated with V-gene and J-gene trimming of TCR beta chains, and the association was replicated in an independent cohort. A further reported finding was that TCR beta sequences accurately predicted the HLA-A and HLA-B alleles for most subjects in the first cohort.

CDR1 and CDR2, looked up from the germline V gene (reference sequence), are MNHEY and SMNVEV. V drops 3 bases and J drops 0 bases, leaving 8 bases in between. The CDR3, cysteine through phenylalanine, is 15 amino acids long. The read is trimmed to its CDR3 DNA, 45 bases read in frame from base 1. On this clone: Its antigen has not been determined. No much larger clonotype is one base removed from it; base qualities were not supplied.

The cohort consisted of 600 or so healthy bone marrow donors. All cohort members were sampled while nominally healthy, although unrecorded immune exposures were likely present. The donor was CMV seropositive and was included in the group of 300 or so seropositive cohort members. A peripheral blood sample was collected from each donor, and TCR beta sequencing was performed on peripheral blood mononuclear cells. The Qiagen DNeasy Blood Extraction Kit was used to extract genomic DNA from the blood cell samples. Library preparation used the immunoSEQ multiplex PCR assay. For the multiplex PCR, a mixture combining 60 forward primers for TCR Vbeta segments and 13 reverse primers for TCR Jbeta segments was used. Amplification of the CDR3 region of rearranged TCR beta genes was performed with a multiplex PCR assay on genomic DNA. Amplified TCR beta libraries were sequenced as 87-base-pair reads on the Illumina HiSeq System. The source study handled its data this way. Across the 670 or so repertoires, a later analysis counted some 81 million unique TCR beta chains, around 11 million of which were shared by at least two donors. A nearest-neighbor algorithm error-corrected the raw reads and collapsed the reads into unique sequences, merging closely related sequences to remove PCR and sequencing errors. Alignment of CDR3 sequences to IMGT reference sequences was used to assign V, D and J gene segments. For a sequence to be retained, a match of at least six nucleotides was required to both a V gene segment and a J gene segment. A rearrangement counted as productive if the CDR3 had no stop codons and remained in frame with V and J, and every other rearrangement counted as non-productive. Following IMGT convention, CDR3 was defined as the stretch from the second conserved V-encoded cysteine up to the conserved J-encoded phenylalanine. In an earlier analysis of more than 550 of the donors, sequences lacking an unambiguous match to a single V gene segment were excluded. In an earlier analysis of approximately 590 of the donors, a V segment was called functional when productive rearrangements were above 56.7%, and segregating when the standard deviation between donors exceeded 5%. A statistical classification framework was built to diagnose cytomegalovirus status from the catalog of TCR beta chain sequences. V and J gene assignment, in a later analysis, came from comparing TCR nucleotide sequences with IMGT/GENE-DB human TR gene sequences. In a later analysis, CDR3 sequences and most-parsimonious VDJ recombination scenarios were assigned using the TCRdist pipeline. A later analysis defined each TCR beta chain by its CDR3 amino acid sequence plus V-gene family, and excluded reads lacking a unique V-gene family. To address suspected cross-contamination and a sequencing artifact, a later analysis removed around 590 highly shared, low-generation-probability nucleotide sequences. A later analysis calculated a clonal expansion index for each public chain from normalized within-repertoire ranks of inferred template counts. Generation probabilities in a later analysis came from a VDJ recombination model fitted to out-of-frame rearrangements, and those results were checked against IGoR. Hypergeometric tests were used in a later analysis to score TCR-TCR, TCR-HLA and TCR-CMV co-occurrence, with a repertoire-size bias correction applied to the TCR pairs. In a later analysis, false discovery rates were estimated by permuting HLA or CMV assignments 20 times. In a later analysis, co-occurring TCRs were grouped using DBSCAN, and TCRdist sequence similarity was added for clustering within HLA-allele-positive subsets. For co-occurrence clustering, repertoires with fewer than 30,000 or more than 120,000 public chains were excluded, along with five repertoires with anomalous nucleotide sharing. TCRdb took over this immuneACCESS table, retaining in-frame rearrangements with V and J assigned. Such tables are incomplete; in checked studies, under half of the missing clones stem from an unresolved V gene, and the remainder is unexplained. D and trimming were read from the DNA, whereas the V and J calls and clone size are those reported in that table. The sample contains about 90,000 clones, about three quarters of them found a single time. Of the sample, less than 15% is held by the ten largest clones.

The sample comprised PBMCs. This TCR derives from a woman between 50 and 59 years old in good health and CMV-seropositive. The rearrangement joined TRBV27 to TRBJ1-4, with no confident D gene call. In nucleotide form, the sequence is TGTGCCAGCAGTTTGGTGGCAACAACTAATGAAAAACTGTTTTTT. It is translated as CASSLVATTNEKLFF.